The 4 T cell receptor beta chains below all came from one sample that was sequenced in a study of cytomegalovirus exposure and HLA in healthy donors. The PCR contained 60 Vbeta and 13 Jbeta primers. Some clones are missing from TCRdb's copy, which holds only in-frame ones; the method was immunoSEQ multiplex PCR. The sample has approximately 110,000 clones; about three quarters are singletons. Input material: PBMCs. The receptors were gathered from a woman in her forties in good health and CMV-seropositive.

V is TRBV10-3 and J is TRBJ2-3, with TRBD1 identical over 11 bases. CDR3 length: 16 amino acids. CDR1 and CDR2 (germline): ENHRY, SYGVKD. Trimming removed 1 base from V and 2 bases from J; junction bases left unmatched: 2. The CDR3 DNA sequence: TGTGCCATCAGTGAGTGGACAGGGGGCGACACAGATACGCAGTATTTT. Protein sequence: CAISEWTGGDTDTQYF.

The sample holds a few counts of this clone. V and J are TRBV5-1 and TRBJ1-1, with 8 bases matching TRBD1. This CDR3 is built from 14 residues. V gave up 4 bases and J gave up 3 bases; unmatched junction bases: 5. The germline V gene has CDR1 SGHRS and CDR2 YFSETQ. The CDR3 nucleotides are TGCGCCAGCAGCCCACAGGGGGGGGACACTGAAGCTTTCTTT. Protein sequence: CASSPQGGDTEAFF.

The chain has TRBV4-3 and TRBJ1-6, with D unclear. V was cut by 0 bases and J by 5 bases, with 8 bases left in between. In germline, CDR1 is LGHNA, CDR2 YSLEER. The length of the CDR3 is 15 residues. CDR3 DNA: TGCGCCAGCAGCCAAGATTTGGCGGATAATTCACCCCTCCACTTT. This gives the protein CASSQDLADNSPLHF.

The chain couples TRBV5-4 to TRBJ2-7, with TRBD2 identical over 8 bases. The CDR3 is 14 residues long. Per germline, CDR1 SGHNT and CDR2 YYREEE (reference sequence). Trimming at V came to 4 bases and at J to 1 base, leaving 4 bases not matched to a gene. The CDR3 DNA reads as TGTGCCAGCAGCCGGGGGGGGGTTTCCTACGAGCAGTACTTC. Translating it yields CASSRGGVSYEQYF.